These T cell receptor beta chains were read from a single sample in a study of cytomegalovirus exposure and HLA in healthy donors. Clones were read by immunoSEQ multiplex PCR, and TCRdb kept only the in-frame ones, dropping some. This table has about 190,000 clones, more than 70% appearing once. Specimen: PBMCs. The receptor set was obtained from a man younger than 45 in good health and CMV-seropositive. Both conserved end residues are part of each CDR3. The D gene is left open where the match is weak. The size field is filled for only some rows; it gives once, few, many or a size class.

j_call,clone_size,d_call,v_call,cdr3_aa,cdr3_nt
TRBJ1-1,few,TRBD1,TRBV6-5,CASSLTGYTEAFF,TGTGCCAGCAGTTTGACAGGGTACACTGAAGCTTTCTTT
TRBJ1-4,.,.,TRBV28,CASSLTFGSSNEKLFF,TGTGCCAGCAGTCTTACGTTCGGGTCTTCTAATGAAAAACTGTTTTTT
TRBJ2-7,.,TRBD1,TRBV6-5,CASSYTGQAEQYF,TGTGCCAGCAGCTACACGGGACAGGCGGAGCAGTACTTC
TRBJ2-5,.,.,TRBV18,CASSTSPARVSETQYF,TGTGCCAGCTCAACCAGTCCCGCTAGAGTTAGTGAGACCCAGTACTTC
TRBJ2-5,.,TRBD2,TRBV10-2,CASSPPAGVETQYF,TGCGCCAGCAGCCCCCCCGCGGGAGTGGAGACCCAGTACTTC
TRBJ2-7,once,.,TRBV7-9,CASSFVYDLGEQYF,TGTGCCAGCAGCTTCGTTTACGACCTAGGCGAGCAGTACTTC
TRBJ1-2,.,TRBD1,TRBV15,CATSRPAYRGDYGYTF,TGTGCCACCAGCAGGCCAGCCTACAGGGGTGACTATGGCTACACCTTC
TRBJ2-3,few,.,TRBV9,CASSDRLTPDTQYF,TGTGCCAGCAGCGACCGACTCACCCCGGATACGCAGTATTTT
TRBJ2-3,once,.,TRBV19,CASSTVTDTQYF,TGTGCCAGTAGTACCGTAACAGATACGCAGTATTTT
TRBJ1-5,.,.,TRBV27,CASSSSQGTQPQHF,.
TRBJ2-2,.,.,TRBV7-2,CASSLATTDTGELFF,TGTGCCAGCAGCTTAGCGACAACCGACACCGGGGAGCTGTTTTTT
TRBJ1-2,.,.,TRBV10-2,CASSESAGHYGYTF,TGCGCCAGCAGTGAGTCAGCAGGCCACTATGGCTACACCTTC
TRBJ2-1,.,.,TRBV6-5,CASSYGLPSYNEQFF,TGTGCCAGCAGCTATGGGCTCCCTTCCTACAATGAGCAGTTCTTC
TRBJ1-1,.,TRBD1,TRBV5-1,CASIRGQGELNTEAFF,TGCGCCAGCATCCGGGGACAGGGGGAACTGAACACTGAAGCTTTCTTT
TRBJ2-3,.,.,TRBV7-3,CASSKNPGYEQYF,TGTGCCAGCAGCAAGAACCCAGGGTATGAGCAGTATTTT
TRBJ1-2,.,TRBD1,TRBV28,CASSLPGQNYGYTF,TGTGCCAGCAGTCTACCGGGACAGAACTATGGCTACACCTTC
TRBJ1-2,.,.,TRBV9,CASSVVGGGYTF,TGTGCCAGCAGCGTAGTGGGGGGAGGCTACACCTTC
TRBJ2-2,.,.,TRBV7-9,CASSTPGGQGNTGELFF,TGTGCCAGCAGCACCCCTGGGGGCCAGGGGAACACCGGGGAGCTGTTTTTT
TRBJ2-2,few,TRBD2,TRBV5-4,CASSPSLAGGTGELFF,TGTGCCAGCAGCCCCTCCCTAGCGGGGGGCACCGGGGAGCTGTTTTTT
TRBJ2-5,.,TRBD1,TRBV7-9,CASSSWTGQETQYF,TGTGCCAGCAGCTCCTGGACAGGGCAAGAGACCCAGTACTTC
TRBJ2-1,.,TRBD2,TRBV19,CASSGGLAFNNEQFF,TGTGCCAGTAGTGGGGGACTAGCGTTTAATAATGAGCAGTTCTTC
TRBJ2-7,.,.,TRBV10-3,CAIRGAGVIYEQYF,TGTGCCATCAGGGGGGCGGGGGTAATATACGAGCAGTACTTC
TRBJ2-1,.,TRBD1,TRBV15,CATSSRDRGGNEQFF,TGTGCCACCAGCAGCCGGGACAGGGGTGGGAATGAGCAGTTCTTC
TRBJ2-1,.,TRBD2,TRBV11-2,CASSLSPSGSVDEQFF,TGTGCCAGCAGCTTATCACCCAGCGGGAGTGTCGATGAGCAGTTCTTC
TRBJ2-1,.,TRBD2,TRBV7-2,CASSLDGGGAIYNEQFF,TGTGCCAGCAGCTTAGACGGCGGGGGGGCGATTTACAATGAGCAGTTCTTC
TRBJ2-5,.,TRBD1,TRBV6-5,CASSYGTGTKETQYF,TGTGCCAGCAGTTACGGGACAGGGACAAAAGAGACCCAGTACTTC
TRBJ1-4,.,TRBD1,TRBV6-4,CASSARTGKLKWDEKLFF,TGTGCCAGCAGCGCTCGGACAGGGAAGCTGAAATGGGATGAAAAACTGTTTTTT
TRBJ1-5,.,.,TRBV7-9,CASSQGGQPQHF,TGTGCCAGCAGCCAGGGTGGACAGCCCCAGCATTTT
TRBJ1-1,.,.,TRBV7-9,CASSSTGTEAFF,TGTGCCAGCAGCTCCACAGGGACTGAAGCTTTCTTT
TRBJ1-2,.,TRBD1,TRBV2,CASSETGDRDGYTF,TGTGCCAGCAGCGAGACAGGGGATCGAGATGGCTACACCTTC
TRBJ2-3,.,.,TRBV9,CASSWTDADTQYF,TGTGCCAGCAGCTGGACAGATGCAGATACGCAGTATTTT
TRBJ1-5,.,.,TRBV18,CASSPGRVSNQPQHF,TGTGCCAGCTCACCAGGCAGGGTTAGCAATCAGCCCCAGCATTTT
TRBJ1-2,.,TRBD1,TRBV5-1,CASSLAGTGTGGIGYGYTF,TGCGCCAGCAGCTTGGCTGGGACCGGGACAGGGGGCATTGGGTATGGCTACACCTTC
TRBJ2-7,few,TRBD1,TRBV23-1,CASSHPGGGHEQYF,TGCGCCAGCAGTCATCCAGGGGGCGGCCACGAGCAGTACTTC
TRBJ2-7,.,.,TRBV25-1,CASSERGGYEQYF,TGTGCCAGCAGTGAACGGGGAGGATACGAGCAGTACTTC
TRBJ1-2,few,TRBD1,TRBV7-2,CASSSGDRIYGYTF,TGTGCCAGCAGCTCCGGGGACAGAATCTATGGCTACACCTTC
TRBJ2-7,.,TRBD1,TRBV7-9,CASSPGTGPYEQYF,TGTGCCAGCAGTCCCGGGACAGGGCCGTACGAGCAGTACTTC
TRBJ2-1,.,.,TRBV7-3,CASSLQGGVKNEQFF,TGTGCCAGCAGCTTACAGGGAGGAGTAAAGAATGAGCAGTTCTTC
TRBJ1-3,.,TRBD1,TRBV30,CAWTGGGGGNTIYF,TGTGCCTGGACCGGAGGAGGGGGCGGAAACACCATATATTTT